One and the same sample provided the 13 T cell receptor beta chains below, sequenced in a study of low-dose radiotherapy and immunotherapy resistance in tumors. Gene-specific TRAV and TRBV primers were used for first-strand cDNA, covering alpha and beta chains. A constant-region primer paired with the V-primer adapter amplified TCRs over about 18 PCR cycles. TCRdb analysed the reads with MiXCR anew, one entry per CDR3 protein. Among around 20,000 distinct CDR3 sequences listed, less than 85% were seen once. These receptors all stem from a human donor with advanced metastatic prostate, ovarian, gallbladder or colorectal cancer (not recorded which). This table probably holds off-target reads from a library built for another chain.

The genes are TRBV13 and TRBJ1-3; D ambiguous. In germline, CDR1 is PRHDT, CDR2 FYEKMQ (reference sequence). The CDR3 sequence is 11 residues long. V lost 5 bases and J 13 bases, leaving 12 bases between the germline ends. CDR3 DNA sequence: TGTGCCAGCAGCCTGGACCCGGAGATATATTTT. Protein sequence: CASSLDPEIYF.

This clonotype was observed a handful of times. The CDR3 sequence is CSARRGRNEQFF. The CDR3 region has the DNA TGCAGTGCTAGAAGGGGGCGCAATGAGCAGTTCTTC. The V and J genes are TRBV20-1 and TRBJ2-1, with TRBD1 matching over 7 bases. Germline-derived CDR1 and CDR2 are DFQATT and SNEGSKA (reference sequence). CDR3 size: 12 residues. V lost 2 bases and J lost 6; bases outside the gene matches: 1.

The genes are TRBV5-6 and TRBJ1-6, with 8 bases that match TRBD1. V dropped 2 bases and J dropped 7; count of bases not matched to a gene: 8. Germline V gene lookup returns CDR1 SGHDT and CDR2 YYEEEE. This CDR3 has 16 amino acids. Written as DNA, the CDR3 is TGTGCCAGCAGCTTCGCGACAGGGGACACAAATTCACCCCTCCACTTT. Residues: CASSFATGDTNSPLHF.

This clonotype has more than one count but fewer than ten. The chain employs TRBV28 and TRBJ2-3; D gene uncertain. Trimming cost V 6 bases and J 1 base, with 8 bases left between them. This CDR3 region has 13 residues. Germline lookup yields CDR1 MDHEN and CDR2 SYDVKM. The CDR3 is CASRPSGTDTQYF. DNA for the CDR3: TGTGCCAGCAGACCCTCGGGCACAGATACGCAGTATTTT.

The chain is built from TRBV18 and TRBJ2-7; tentative D call: TRBD1 (5 bases). The germline V gene encodes CDR1 KGHSH and CDR2 LQKENI. Trimming shortened V by 3 bases and J by 2 bases, and 11 bases separated the two germline ends. This CDR3 contains 14 residues. This CDR3 reads CASSPETVPYEQYF. In nucleotides, the CDR3 is TGTGCCAGCTCACCTGAGACAGTACCCTACGAGCAGTACTTC.

The chain has TRBV9 and TRBJ1-3; D unclear. The CDR3 totals 14 residues. Trimming left V 4 bases short and J 2 bases short, with 10 bases between. Germline V gives CDR1 SGDLS, CDR2 YYNGEE. CDR3 protein: CASSLQWAGNTIYF. CDR3 in DNA: TGTGCCAGCAGCTTACAGTGGGCTGGAAACACCATATATTTT.

The gene calls are TRBV18 and TRBJ1-6; possible D gene TRBD1, 5 bases. V lost 4 bases to trimming and J lost 5 bases, with 12 bases between them. CDR1 KGHSH and CDR2 LQKENI come from the germline V gene. The CDR3 has 15 amino acids. The CDR3 loop is CASSQDNRHNSPLHF. In DNA form, the CDR3 reads TGTGCCAGCTCACAGGACAACCGACATAATTCACCCCTCCACTTT.

The chain has TRBV3-1 and TRBJ2-7, with a possible D match to TRBD2 (6 bases). There are 15 residues in the CDR3. V lost 1 base, J lost 0 bases, and 10 bases lay in between. The germline gives CDR1 LGHDT, CDR2 YNNKEL (reference sequence). The CDR3 bases are TGTGCCAGCAGCCAAGCTAGCGTCAGCTCCTACGAGCAGTACTTC. Protein product: CASSQASVSSYEQYF.

The chain recombines TRBV11-2 with TRBJ2-2; no definite D call. V shed 1 base and J shed 5 bases, with 8 bases lying between them. From germline, CDR1 is SGHAT and CDR2 FQNNGV. The CDR3 length is 14 residues. The CDR3 region has the DNA TGTGCCAGCAGCTTAGTCCGTGAGACCGGGGAGCTGTTTTTT. Encoded protein: CASSLVRETGELFF. The full variable domain, completed using reference TRBV11-2 and TRBJ2-2, is EAGVAQSPRYKIIEKRQSVAFWCNPISGHATLYWYQQILGQGPKLLIQFQNNGVVDDSQLPKDRFSAERLKGVDSTLKIQPAKLEDSAVYLCASSLVRETGELFFGEGSRLTVL.

This clonotype was observed once. The chain is built from TRBV11-2 and TRBJ2-3; D is possibly TRBD1 or TRBD2 (6 bases each). The germline V gene has CDR1 SGHAT and CDR2 FQNNGV. Between the trimmed V and J ends, which lost 1 base and 0 bases, there was a span of 14 bases. The CDR3 runs to 17 residues. The CDR3 coding sequence is TGTGCCAGCAGCTTAGGACAGGCGGGAACTAGCACAGATACGCAGTATTTT. It yields the protein CASSLGQAGTSTDTQYF.

The chain couples TRBV19 to TRBJ2-1; 13 bases fit TRBD2. The CDR3 sequence is 20 residues long. CDR1 and CDR2 (germline): LNHDA, SQIVND (reference sequence). Trimming cost V 0 bases and J 0 bases; bases outside gene matches: 8. The CDR3 DNA follows: TGTGCCAGTAGTATAGAGGGACTAGCGGGGTACCCCAGCTCCTACAATGAGCAGTTCTTC. Protein: CASSIEGLAGYPSSYNEQFF.

V is TRBV6-2 or TRBV6-3 and J is TRBJ2-1; 8 positions agree with TRBD1. Germline V gives CDR1 MNHEY, CDR2 SVGEGT. After removal of 2 bases from V and 10 bases from J, the junction contained 10 bases not matched to a gene. CDR3 length: 15 amino acids. DNA of the CDR3: TGTGCCAGCAGTTACCCCCAGGGGGCGAAACCCGAGCAGTTCTTC. Amino acid sequence: CASSYPQGAKPEQFF.

The chain couples TRBV5-1 to TRBJ2-7, with TRBD2 as a possible D gene (5 bases). This CDR3 region has 13 residues. V shed 5 bases and J shed 2 bases, with 11 bases lying between them. CDR1 SGHRS and CDR2 YFSETQ come from the germline V gene. CDR3 DNA: TGCGCCAGCAGTCTAAGAGGGACCTACGAGCAGTACTTC. This sequence encodes CASSLRGTYEQYF.